This T cell receptor beta chain was profiled in a study of cytomegalovirus exposure and HLA in healthy donors. Background on the study: Genetic ancestry analysis placed approximately 79% of the 398 donors that were genotyped in the Caucasian-associated cluster. Regarding the study as a whole: Evidence from a later analysis indicated that most CMV-associated TCR beta chains looked HLA-restricted.

Notes on this clone: Its antigen is currently unknown.

CDR1 and CDR2 from the germline V gene are MGHRA and YSYEKL. CDR3 length equals 14 residues. V dropped 4 bases and J dropped 6 bases, with 15 bases sitting between them. Vbeta (60) and Jbeta (13) primers were used in the PCR. Per the original data handling: Unique TCR beta chains numbered around 80 million in a later analysis, with roughly 10 million shared. Sequencing was performed with immunoSEQ multiplex PCR; in TCRdb, only in-frame clones are kept and a portion is missing. V and J calls and clone size come straight from that table; D and trimming were deduced from the DNA. The repertoire holds approximately 100,000 clones, with around 80% as singletons.

The V gene is TRBV4-1, the J gene TRBJ1-1; D perhaps matches TRBD1 (5 bases). The source of this sequence is a female donor in good health and CMV-seronegative. Sequenced: PBMCs. The CDR3 DNA reads as TGCGCCAGCAGCCGAAAAGAAGAAGGGGCTGAAGCTTTCTTT. Encoded protein: CASSRKEEGAEAFF.